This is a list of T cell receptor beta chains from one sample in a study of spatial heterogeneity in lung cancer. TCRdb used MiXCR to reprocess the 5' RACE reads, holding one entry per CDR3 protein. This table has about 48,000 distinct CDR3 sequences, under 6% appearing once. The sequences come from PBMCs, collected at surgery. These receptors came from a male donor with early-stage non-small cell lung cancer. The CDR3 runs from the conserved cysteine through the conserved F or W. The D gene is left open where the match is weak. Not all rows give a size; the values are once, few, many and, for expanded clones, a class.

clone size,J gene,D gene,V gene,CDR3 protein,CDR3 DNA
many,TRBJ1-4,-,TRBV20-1,CSARDSGTNEKLFF,TGCAGTGCTAGAGATTCGGGGACTAATGAAAAACTGTTTTTT
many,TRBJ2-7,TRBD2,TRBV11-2,CASMLAGVVREQYF,TGTGCCAGCATGCTAGCGGGAGTAGTCCGCGAGCAGTACTTC
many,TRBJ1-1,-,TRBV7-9,CASSLANGKGTEAFF,TGTGCCAGCAGCTTAGCGAACGGGAAAGGCACTGAAGCTTTCTTT
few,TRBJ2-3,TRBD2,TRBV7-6,CASSHRLAATDTQYF,TGTGCCAGCAGCCACCGACTAGCGGCTACAGATACGCAGTATTTT
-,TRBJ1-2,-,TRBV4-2,CASSHDSNYGYTF,TGTGCCAGCAGCCATGACAGTAACTATGGCTACACCTTC
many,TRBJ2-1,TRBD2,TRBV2,CASSLTGTSGHPMYNEQFF,TGTGCCAGCAGTCTCACTGGGACTAGCGGGCATCCCATGTACAATGAGCAGTTCTTC
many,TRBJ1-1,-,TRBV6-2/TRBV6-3,CASSYAREVTEAFF,TGTGCCAGCAGTTACGCCAGGGAAGTAACTGAAGCTTTCTTT
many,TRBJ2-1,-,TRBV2,CASSTSRANEQFF,TGTGCCAGCAGCACCTCCAGGGCAAATGAGCAGTTCTTC
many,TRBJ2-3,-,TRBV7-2,CASSLGGLGTDTQYF,TGTGCCAGCAGCTTAGGTGGACTTGGCACAGATACGCAGTATTTT
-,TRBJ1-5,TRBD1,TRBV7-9,CASSFAGTGGVGNQPQHF,TGTGCCAGCAGCTTCGCGGGGACAGGCGGCGTTGGCAATCAGCCCCAGCATTTT
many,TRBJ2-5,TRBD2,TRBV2,CASSDRRASGKETQYF,TGTGCCAGCAGTGACAGGCGGGCTAGCGGGAAGGAGACCCAGTACTTC
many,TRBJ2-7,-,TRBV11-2,CASSLEPRPLAYSYEQYF,TGTGCCAGCAGCTTAGAACCCCGTCCACTAGCTTACTCCTACGAGCAGTACTTC
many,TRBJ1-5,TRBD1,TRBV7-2,CASSVSYDRDNQPQHF,TGTGCCAGCAGCGTCTCCTATGACAGGGACAATCAGCCCCAGCATTTT
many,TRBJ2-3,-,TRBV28,CASSPVRWYTDTQYF,TGTGCCAGCAGTCCAGTGAGGTGGTACACAGATACGCAGTATTTT
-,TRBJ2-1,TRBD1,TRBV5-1,CASSSADRAYNEQFF,TGCGCCAGCAGCTCGGCCGACAGGGCCTACAATGAGCAGTTCTTC
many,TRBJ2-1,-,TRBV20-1,CSARGPPDEQFF,TGCAGTGCTAGAGGCCCCCCAGATGAGCAGTTCTTC
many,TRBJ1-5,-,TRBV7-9,CASSLAGRGSNQPQHF,TGTGCCAGCAGCTTAGCAGGTAGGGGATCCAATCAGCCCCAGCATTTT
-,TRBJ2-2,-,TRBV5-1,CASSLNSGGELFF,TGCGCCAGCAGCTTGAACTCTGGCGGGGAGCTGTTTTTT
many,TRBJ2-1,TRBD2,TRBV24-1,CATSVIAGLIEQFF,TGTGCCACCAGTGTAATAGCGGGGCTAATCGAGCAGTTCTTC
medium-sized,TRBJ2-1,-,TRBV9,CASSVEGSSNEQFF,TGTGCCAGCAGCGTAGAAGGGAGTAGCAATGAGCAGTTCTTC
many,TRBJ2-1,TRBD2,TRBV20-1,CSARDTSGSGNEQFF,TGCAGTGCTAGAGACACTAGCGGGAGTGGGAATGAGCAGTTCTTC
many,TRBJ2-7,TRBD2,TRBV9,CASSPGLAETYEQYF,TGTGCCAGCAGCCCAGGACTAGCGGAGACCTACGAGCAGTACTTC
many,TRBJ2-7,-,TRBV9,CASSAGGRGTYEQYF,TGTGCCAGCAGCGCTGGAGGACGGGGTACCTACGAGCAGTACTTC
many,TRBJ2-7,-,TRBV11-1,CASSPEVQTEKYF,TGTGCCAGCAGCCCAGAGGTACAAACGGAGAAGTACTTC
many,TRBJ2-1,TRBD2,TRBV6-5,CASSYSGTSGRAVQFF,TGTGCCAGCAGTTACTCCGGGACTAGCGGGAGAGCAGTGCAGTTCTTC
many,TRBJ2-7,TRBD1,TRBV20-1,CSARVMDRGTYEQYF,TGCAGTGCTAGAGTAATGGACAGGGGGACCTACGAGCAGTACTTC
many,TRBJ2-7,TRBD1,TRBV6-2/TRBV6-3,CASQDPGQGYEQYF,TGTGCCAGCCAGGACCCGGGACAGGGGTACGAGCAGTACTTC
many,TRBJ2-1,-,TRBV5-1,CASSKTDPYNEQFF,TGCGCCAGCAGCAAAACGGACCCCTACAATGAGCAGTTCTTC
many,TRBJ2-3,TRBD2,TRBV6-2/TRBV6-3,CASSATSGSYRDTQYF,TGTGCCAGCAGTGCTACTAGCGGGAGCTATAGAGATACGCAGTATTTT
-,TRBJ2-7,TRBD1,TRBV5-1,CASKVTGGYEQYF,TGCGCCAGCAAAGTGACAGGGGGCTACGAGCAGTACTTC
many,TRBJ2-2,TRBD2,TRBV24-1,CATSSGMSAGELFF,TGTGCCACCAGTAGCGGGATGAGCGCCGGGGAGCTGTTTTTT
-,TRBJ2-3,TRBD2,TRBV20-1,CSASPLLLAGGGDTQYF,TGCAGTGCCAGCCCCTTACTACTAGCGGGAGGTGGAGATACGCAGTATTTT
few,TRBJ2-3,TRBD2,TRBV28,CASSFGLAGPLFSTDTQYF,TGTGCCAGCAGTTTCGGACTAGCGGGTCCTCTATTTAGCACAGATACGCAGTATTTT
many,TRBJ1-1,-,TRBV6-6,CASSSGTEAFF,TGTGCCAGCAGTTCAGGGACTGAAGCTTTCTTT
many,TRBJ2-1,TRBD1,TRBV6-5,CASSPLRGTALLNAPSKRDEQFF,TGTGCCAGCAGTCCCCTAAGAGGGACAGCACTGTTGAACGCCCCCTCAAAGAGGGATGAGCAGTTCTTC
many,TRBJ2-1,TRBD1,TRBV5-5,CASRETGGNEQFF,TGTGCCAGCAGAGAGACAGGGGGCAATGAGCAGTTCTTC
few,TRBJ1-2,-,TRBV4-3,CASSQASGSYGYTF,TGCGCCAGCAGCCAAGCATCGGGCAGCTATGGCTACACCTTC